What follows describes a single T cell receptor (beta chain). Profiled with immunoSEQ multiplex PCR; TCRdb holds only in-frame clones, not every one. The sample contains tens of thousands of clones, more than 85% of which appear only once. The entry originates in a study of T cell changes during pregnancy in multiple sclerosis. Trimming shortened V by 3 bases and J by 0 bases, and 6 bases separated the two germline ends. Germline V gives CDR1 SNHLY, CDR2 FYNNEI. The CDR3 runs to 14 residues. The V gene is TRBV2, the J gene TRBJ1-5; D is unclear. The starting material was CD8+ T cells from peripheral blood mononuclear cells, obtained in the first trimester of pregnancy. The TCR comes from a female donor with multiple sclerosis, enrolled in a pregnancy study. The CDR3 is CASSEEYSNQPQHF. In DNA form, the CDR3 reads TGTGCCAGCAGTGAGGAGTATAGCAATCAGCCCCAGCATTTT.